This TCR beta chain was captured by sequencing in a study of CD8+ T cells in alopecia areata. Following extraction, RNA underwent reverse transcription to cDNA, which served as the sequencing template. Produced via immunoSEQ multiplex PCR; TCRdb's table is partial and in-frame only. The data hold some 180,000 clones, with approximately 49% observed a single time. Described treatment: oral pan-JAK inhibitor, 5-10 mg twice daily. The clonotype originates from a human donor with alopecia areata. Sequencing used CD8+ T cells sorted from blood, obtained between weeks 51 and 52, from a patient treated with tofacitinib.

As DNA, the CDR3 is TGTGCCTCACCAGCCCGGGACAGTAATGAAAAACTGTTTTTT. It specifies CASPARDSNEKLFF. The V and J genes are TRBV30 and TRBJ1-4, with 7 bases fitting TRBD1. Unmatched junction bases numbered 9, after V lost 7 bases and J lost 4 bases. The CDR3 covers 14 residues. The V gene's germline CDR1 is GTSNPN and CDR2 SVGIG (reference sequence).